What follows are 17 T cell receptor beta chains derived from one specimen sequenced in a study of cytomegalovirus exposure and HLA in healthy donors. PCR amplification relied on 60 Vbeta primers (plus 13 Jbeta primers). Assay used: immunoSEQ multiplex PCR; TCRdb lists only in-frame clones, some missing. The sample includes about 150,000 clones, roughly 78% of them seen just once. Sequenced input: PBMCs. The origin of the receptors is a man aged 25-45 years in good health.

The chain recombines TRBV5-1 with TRBJ2-3, with 11 bases lining up with TRBD2. V was pared by 0 bases and J by 3 bases, with 3 bases of the junction left unmatched. CDR1 and CDR2 (germline): SGHRS, YFSETQ. CDR3 length equals 16 residues. The CDR3 DNA sequence: TGCGCCAGCAGCTTGGCGACTAGCGGGACAACAGATACGCAGTATTTT. Translating it yields CASSLATSGTTDTQYF.

The rearrangement links TRBV5-1 to TRBJ2-1, with D possibly being TRBD2 (5 bases). CDR1 SGHRS and CDR2 YFSETQ come from the germline V gene. The V end lost 3 bases, the J end lost 2 bases, and 12 bases lay between the germline ends. The CDR3 consists of 15 residues. The CDR3 is CASSWGADTYNEQFF. The CDR3 nucleotides are TGCGCCAGCAGCTGGGGAGCGGATACCTACAATGAGCAGTTCTTC.

The chain links TRBV5-5 to TRBJ2-1; 15 nucleotides match TRBD2. The V gene end was trimmed by 4 bases and the J gene end by 6 bases; junction bases not matched to a gene: 8. There are 17 residues in the CDR3. CDR1 and CDR2 from the germline V gene are SGHKS and YYEKEE (reference sequence). The CDR3 coding sequence is TGTGCCAGCAGCCCTCCGGGACTAGCGGGAGGAAGCAATGAGCAGTTCTTC. Translated: CASSPPGLAGGSNEQFF.

The gene calls are TRBV9 and TRBJ2-5, with TRBD1 identical over 11 bases. Germline V gene data show CDR1 as SGDLS and CDR2 as YYNGEE. The CDR3 runs 19 residues. The junction had 15 bases not matched to a gene; V was cut back by 0 bases and J by 5 bases. The CDR3: CASSVGGTGGFRFRETQYF. CDR3 nucleotides: TGTGCCAGCAGCGTAGGGGGGACAGGGGGTTTCCGTTTTCGGGAGACCCAGTACTTC.

A few counts support this clone. The chain joins TRBV29-1 to TRBJ2-1; 10 bases match TRBD1. This CDR3 contains 14 residues. Germline-derived CDR1 and CDR2 are SQVTM and ANQGSEA. V trimming: 3 bases; J trimming: 7 bases; junction bases outside the gene matches: 6. CDR3 bases: TGCAGCGTTGACCGACAGGGGGCGCGAAATGAGCAGTTCTTC. This sequence encodes CSVDRQGARNEQFF.

This chain connects TRBV9 to TRBJ2-5, with D perhaps TRBD1 (5 bases). The J call may be in error: the DNA end matches TRBJ2-7 better. The CDR3 has 16 amino acids. Looked up from germline, CDR1 is SGDLS and CDR2 is YYNGEE. CDR3 in DNA: TGTGCCAGCAGCGTAGCAGATTCGGTAGGGGCCTACGAGCAGTACTTC. Encoded protein: CASSVADSVGAYEQYF.

The rearrangement links TRBV6-5 to TRBJ2-5; D is possibly TRBD2 (5 bases). The DNA end is more similar to TRBJ2-7, so the J call may be wrong. Germline V lookup: CDR1 MNHEY, CDR2 SVGAGI. The CDR3 is 13 amino acids. In DNA, the CDR3 is TGTGCCAGCAGTTCAGTACCGGGGTACGAGCAGTACTTC. Its protein product is CASSSVPGYEQYF.

The chain couples TRBV14 to TRBJ2-1, with D perhaps matching TRBD2 (5 bases). Germline CDR1 SGHDN, CDR2 FVKESK. The CDR3 loop spans 17 amino acids. The V and J ends lost 1 base and 0 bases respectively, with 13 bases between them. In DNA form, the CDR3 reads TGTGCCAGCAGCCAAGTCGGGGTGAGGAGCTCCTACAATGAGCAGTTCTTC. This translates into CASSQVGVRSSYNEQFF.

This clone was observed a single time. The chain couples TRBV10-2 to TRBJ1-4, with D unclear. CDR3 length: 12 residues. The V gene lost 4 bases and the J gene lost 8 bases, with 8 bases spanning the gap. Per germline, CDR1 WSHSY and CDR2 SAAADI. The CDR3, as DNA: TGCGCCAGCAGTGGCGTTAAGGAAAAACTGTTTTTT. Amino acids: CASSGVKEKLFF.

V usage is TRBV25-1 and J usage is TRBJ2-5, with a weak D call TRBD2 (6 bases). The DNA end favors TRBJ2-7, so the J call may be wrong. Germline V gives CDR1 MGHDK, CDR2 SYGVNS. The CDR3 totals 14 residues. CDR3 amino acids: CASSDDRGSYEQYF. For the CDR3, the DNA is TGTGCCAGCAGTGACGACCGGGGGTCCTACGAGCAGTACTTC.

This clone appeared once. The rearrangement links TRBV29-1 to TRBJ1-2; the match to TRBD1 covers 9 bases. Germline CDR1 reads SQVTM; CDR2 reads ANQGSEA. V lost 3 bases and J lost 2; bases outside the gene matches: 4. The CDR3 spans 14 residues. CDR3 nucleotide sequence: TGCAGCGTTGAGGGGACAGGGCTAAACTATGGCTACACCTTC. Its translation: CSVEGTGLNYGYTF.

This clone turned up a few times. The J gene is TRBJ2-1, the V gene TRBV27; 10 bases match TRBD2. This CDR3 region has 18 residues. J was trimmed by 0 bases and V by 2 bases; bases with no gene match: 7. CDR1 MNHEY and CDR2 SMNVEV come from the germline V gene (reference sequence). CDR3 nucleotides: TGTGCCAGCAGTTTAAGGCTAGCGGGAGTTGGCTCCTACAATGAGCAGTTCTTC. Translation: CASSLRLAGVGSYNEQFF.

The CDR3 coding sequence is TGTGCCAGCAGCCAAGAATGGCTAGCGGGGGATAGAGAGACCCAGTACTTC. Its protein is CASSQEWLAGDRETQYF. This sequence joins TRBV14 and TRBJ2-5, with 10 positions matching TRBD2. CDR1 is SGHDN and CDR2 is FVKESK in the germline V gene. V lost 0 bases and J lost 4; bases outside the gene matches: 8. This CDR3 spans 17 amino acids. The whole variable domain, filled in from reference TRBV14 and TRBJ2-5, reads EAGVTQFPSHSVIEKGQTVTLRCDPISGHDNLYWYRRVMGKEIKFLLHFVKESKQDESGMPNNRFLAERTGGTYSTLKVQPAELEDSGVYFCASSQEWLAGDRETQYFGPGTRLLVL.

The V gene is TRBV5-6, the J gene TRBJ2-1, with 10 bases fitting TRBD2. The CDR3 consists of 17 residues. Germline V gene sequence: CDR1 SGHDT, CDR2 YYEEEE. With V trimmed by 3 bases and J by 6 bases, 12 bases remained unmatched. This CDR3 reads CASSWGLAGVMSNEQFF. In DNA, the CDR3 is TGTGCCAGCAGCTGGGGCCTAGCGGGAGTCATGTCCAATGAGCAGTTCTTC.

Note on this clone: This same CDR3 is encoded by further DNA sequences in the sample. The chain recombines TRBV11-3 with TRBJ2-5; possible D gene TRBD2, 6 bases. V was shortened by 5 bases and J by 3 bases, with 10 bases between the two germline ends. The V gene's germline CDR1 is SGHNT and CDR2 YENEEA. The CDR3 is made up of 13 amino acids. The CDR3 DNA is TGTGCCAGCAGCGGTAGCGGAAAAGAGACCCAGTACTTC. This sequence encodes CASSGSGKETQYF.

In its sample, this clone was seen a few times. The V gene is TRBV12-5, the J gene TRBJ2-3, with 8 bases fitting TRBD2. This CDR3 has 14 amino acids. The trim removed 4 bases at V and 5 bases at J, leaving 5 bases unmatched. CDR1 and CDR2 (germline): LGHNT, FRNRAP. The CDR3 DNA reads as TGTGCTAGTGGTTGGCGGGAGGCAGGAGATACGCAGTATTTT. Amino acid sequence: CASGWREAGDTQYF.

This chain connects TRBV11-1 to TRBJ2-1, with 8 positions matching TRBD2. CDR1 is SGHAT, CDR2 FQDESV, per germline (reference sequence). V was pared by 0 bases and J by 5 bases, with 6 bases of the junction left unmatched. The CDR3 has 16 amino acids. The CDR3: CASSLAWVAGNNEQFF. The CDR3 DNA sequence: TGTGCCAGCAGCTTAGCGTGGGTAGCGGGAAACAATGAGCAGTTCTTC.